The T cell receptor (beta chain) under discussion was sequenced for a study of cytomegalovirus exposure and HLA in healthy donors. The PCR contained 60 Vbeta and 13 Jbeta primers. Here immunoSEQ multiplex PCR was the method, and the copy in TCRdb shows in-frame clones only, minus some. The sample carries 200,000 or so clones, 82% recorded once. Trimming took off 0 bases at V and 5 bases at J, with 11 bases between the two ends. CDR3 length equals 14 residues. Germline V gene lookup returns CDR1 SGHDT and CDR2 YYEEEE. Sequences were obtained from PBMCs. The chain combines TRBV5-6 with TRBJ1-1, with unresolved D. The TCR sequence derives from a woman younger than 35 in good health and CMV-seronegative. The chain's CDR3 is CASSLAGPRTEAFF. CDR3 nucleotides: TGTGCCAGCAGCTTGGCCGGCCCGAGGACTGAAGCTTTCTTT.